What follows is one TCR beta chain and its context. Its specificity is not known. This specimen belongs to a study of chemoradiotherapy in HPV16-positive cancers. General study points: Better recurrence-free survival went with HPV-responsive T-cell expansion in HPV16-positive patients.

Samples were taken several times over chemoradiotherapy. The V and J ends lost 6 bases and 8 bases respectively, with 19 bases between them. In germline, CDR1 is LGHNA, CDR2 YNFKEQ. There are 15 residues in the CDR3. This table comes from immunoSEQ multiplex PCR, and its TCRdb copy is limited to in-frame clones, with some not included. This sample yields roughly 19,000 clones, of which 75% to 90% are seen a single time; 4.6% belongs to the top ten. The sequence derives from a human donor with HPV-associated anogenital cancer. The rearrangement uses TRBV4-2 and TRBJ1-4; D is unclear. The source was blood, collected from a patient who underwent chemoradiotherapy. The CDR3 nucleotides are TGTGCCAGCAGTCCACCCTTAGGGTTGGGCGAAAAACTGTTTTTT. Its translation is CASSPPLGLGEKLFF.